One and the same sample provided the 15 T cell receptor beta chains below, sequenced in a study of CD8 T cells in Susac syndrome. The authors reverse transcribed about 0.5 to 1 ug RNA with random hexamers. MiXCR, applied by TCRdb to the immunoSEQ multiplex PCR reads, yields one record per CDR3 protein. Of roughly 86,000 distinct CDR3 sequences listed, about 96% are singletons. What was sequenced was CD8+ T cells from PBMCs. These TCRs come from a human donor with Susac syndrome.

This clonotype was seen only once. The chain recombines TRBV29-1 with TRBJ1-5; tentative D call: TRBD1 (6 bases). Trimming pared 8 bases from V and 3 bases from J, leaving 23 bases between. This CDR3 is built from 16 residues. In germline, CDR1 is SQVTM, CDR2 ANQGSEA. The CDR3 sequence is CSKRWAQGFDNQPQHF. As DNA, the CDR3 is TGCAGCAAACGCTGGGCACAGGGATTTGACAATCAGCCCCAGCATTTT.

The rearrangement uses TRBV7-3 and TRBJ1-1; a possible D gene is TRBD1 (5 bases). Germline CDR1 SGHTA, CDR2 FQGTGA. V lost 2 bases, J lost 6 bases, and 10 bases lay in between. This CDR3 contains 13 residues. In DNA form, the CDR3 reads TGTGCCAGCAGCTTACAGGGCTCCCCTGAAGCTTTCTTT. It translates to CASSLQGSPEAFF.

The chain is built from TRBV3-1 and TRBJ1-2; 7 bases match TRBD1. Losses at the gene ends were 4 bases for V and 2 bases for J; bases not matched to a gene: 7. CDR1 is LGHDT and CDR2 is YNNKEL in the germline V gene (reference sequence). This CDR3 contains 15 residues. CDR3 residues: CASSRYGQVNYGYTF. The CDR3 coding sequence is TGTGCCAGCAGCCGCTACGGACAGGTCAACTATGGCTACACCTTC.

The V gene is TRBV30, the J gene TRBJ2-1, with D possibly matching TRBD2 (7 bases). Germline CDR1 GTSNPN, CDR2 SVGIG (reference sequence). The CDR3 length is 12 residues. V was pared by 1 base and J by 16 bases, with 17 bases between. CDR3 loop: CAWSATAGGQFF. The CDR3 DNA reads TGTGCCTGGAGTGCTACAGCCGGGGGGCAATTCTTC.

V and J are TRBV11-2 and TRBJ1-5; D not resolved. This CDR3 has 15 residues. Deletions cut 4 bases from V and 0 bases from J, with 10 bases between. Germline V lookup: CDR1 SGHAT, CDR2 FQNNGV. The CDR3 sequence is CASSSTPYSNQPQHF. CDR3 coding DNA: TGTGCCAGCAGCTCGACACCTTATAGCAATCAGCCCCAGCATTTT. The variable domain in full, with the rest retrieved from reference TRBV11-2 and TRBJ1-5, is EAGVAQSPRYKIIEKRQSVAFWCNPISGHATLYWYQQILGQGPKLLIQFQNNGVVDDSQLPKDRFSAERLKGVDSTLKIQPAKLEDSAVYLCASSSTPYSNQPQHFGDGTRLSIL.

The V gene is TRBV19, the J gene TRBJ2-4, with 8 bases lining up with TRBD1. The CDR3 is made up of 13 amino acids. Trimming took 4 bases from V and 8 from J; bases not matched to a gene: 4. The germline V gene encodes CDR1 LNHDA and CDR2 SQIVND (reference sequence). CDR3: CASSSQDRDIQYF. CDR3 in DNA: TGTGCCAGTAGTAGTCAGGACAGGGACATTCAGTACTTC.

CDR3 in DNA: TGCAGTGCTAGAGAGGGGGGGATGAGCAATCAGCCCCAGCATTTT. Protein product: CSAREGGMSNQPQHF. The chain recombines TRBV20-1 with TRBJ1-5, with D possibly TRBD1 on 5 matching bases. Trimming removed 0 bases at V and 1 base at J, with 10 bases between. CDR3 length: 15 residues. From germline, CDR1 is DFQATT and CDR2 SNEGSKA (reference sequence).

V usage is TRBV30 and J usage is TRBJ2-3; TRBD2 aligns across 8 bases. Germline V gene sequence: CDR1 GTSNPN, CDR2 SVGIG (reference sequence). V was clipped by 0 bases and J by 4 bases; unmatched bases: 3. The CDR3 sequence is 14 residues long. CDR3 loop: CAWSVAGGADTQYF. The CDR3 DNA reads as TGTGCCTGGAGTGTTGCGGGGGGAGCAGATACGCAGTATTTT.

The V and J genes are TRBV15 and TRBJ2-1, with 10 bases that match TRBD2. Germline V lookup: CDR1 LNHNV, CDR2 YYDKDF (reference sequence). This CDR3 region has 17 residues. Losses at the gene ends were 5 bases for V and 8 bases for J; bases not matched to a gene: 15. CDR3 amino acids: CATSPMGAGGTLDEQFF. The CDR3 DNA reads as TGTGCCACCAGCCCAATGGGAGCGGGGGGGACCCTCGATGAGCAGTTCTTC.

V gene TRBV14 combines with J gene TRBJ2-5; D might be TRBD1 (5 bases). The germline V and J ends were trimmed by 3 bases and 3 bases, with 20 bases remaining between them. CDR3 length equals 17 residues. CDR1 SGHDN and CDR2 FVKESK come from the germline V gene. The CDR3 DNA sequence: TGTGCCAGCAGCCATCCCCCTCAGGGAAAGTTTGAAGAGACCCAGTACTTC. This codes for CASSHPPQGKFEETQYF.

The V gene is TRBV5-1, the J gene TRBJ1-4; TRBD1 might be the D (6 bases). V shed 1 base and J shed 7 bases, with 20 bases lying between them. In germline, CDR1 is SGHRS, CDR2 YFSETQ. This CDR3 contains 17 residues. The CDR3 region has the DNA TGCGCCAGCAGCTTGTTGGGGAGCGGGGGACAAGGTGAAAAACTGTTTTTT. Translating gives CASSLLGSGGQGEKLFF. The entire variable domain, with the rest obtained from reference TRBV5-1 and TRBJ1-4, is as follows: KAGVTQTPRYLIKTRGQQVTLSCSPISGHRSVSWYQQTPGQGLQFLFEYFSETQRNKGNFPGRFSGRQFSNSRSEMNVSTLELGDSALYLCASSLLGSGGQGEKLFFGSGTQLSVL.

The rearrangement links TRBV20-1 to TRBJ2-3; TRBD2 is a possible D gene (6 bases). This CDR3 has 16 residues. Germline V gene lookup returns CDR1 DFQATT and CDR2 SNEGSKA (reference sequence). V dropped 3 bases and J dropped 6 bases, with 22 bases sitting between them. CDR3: CSASPDWRRGRDTQYF. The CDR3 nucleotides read TGCAGTGCTAGCCCGGACTGGAGGCGGGGACGGGATACGCAGTATTTT.

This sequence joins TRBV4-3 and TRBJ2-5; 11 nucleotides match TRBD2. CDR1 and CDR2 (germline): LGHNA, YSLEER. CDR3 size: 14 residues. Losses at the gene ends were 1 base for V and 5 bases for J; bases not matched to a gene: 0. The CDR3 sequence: CASSQGTSGETQYF. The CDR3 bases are TGCGCCAGCAGCCAAGGGACTAGCGGGGAGACCCAGTACTTC.

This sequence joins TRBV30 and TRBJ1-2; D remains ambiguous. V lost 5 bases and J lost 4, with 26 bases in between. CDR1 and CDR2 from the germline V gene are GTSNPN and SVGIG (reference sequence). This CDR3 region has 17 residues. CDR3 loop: CAWLIIGSPRGGYGYTF. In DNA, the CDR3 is TGTGCCTGGCTAATCATCGGGTCTCCCCGCGGAGGCTATGGCTACACCTTC. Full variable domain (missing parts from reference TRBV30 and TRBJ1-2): SQTIHQWPATLVQPVGSPLSLECTVEGTSNPNLYWYRQAAGRGLQLLFYSVGIGQISSEVPQNLSASRPQDRQFILSSKKLLLSDSGFYLCAWLIIGSPRGGYGYTFGSGTRLTVV.

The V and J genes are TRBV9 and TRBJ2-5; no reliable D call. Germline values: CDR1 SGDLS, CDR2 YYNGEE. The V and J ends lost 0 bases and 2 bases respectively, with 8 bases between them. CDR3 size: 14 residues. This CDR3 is CASSVGTDQETQYF. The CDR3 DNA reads TGTGCCAGCAGCGTAGGCACGGATCAAGAGACCCAGTACTTC.